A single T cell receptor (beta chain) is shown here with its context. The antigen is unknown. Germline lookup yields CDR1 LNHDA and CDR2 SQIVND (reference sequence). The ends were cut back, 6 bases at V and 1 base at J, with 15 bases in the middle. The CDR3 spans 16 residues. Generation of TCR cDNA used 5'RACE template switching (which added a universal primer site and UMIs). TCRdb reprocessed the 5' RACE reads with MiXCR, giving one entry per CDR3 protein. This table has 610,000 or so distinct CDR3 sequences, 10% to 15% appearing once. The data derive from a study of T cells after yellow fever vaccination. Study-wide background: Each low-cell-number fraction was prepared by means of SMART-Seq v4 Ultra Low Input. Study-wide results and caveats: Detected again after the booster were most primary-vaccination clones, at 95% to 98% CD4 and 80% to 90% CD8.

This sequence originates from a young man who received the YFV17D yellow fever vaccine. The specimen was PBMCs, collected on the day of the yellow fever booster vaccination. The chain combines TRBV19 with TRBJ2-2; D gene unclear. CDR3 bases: TGTGCCAGTAGAACCAGCCGCCTCGTGAACACCGGGGAGCTGTTTTTT. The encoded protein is CASRTSRLVNTGELFF.